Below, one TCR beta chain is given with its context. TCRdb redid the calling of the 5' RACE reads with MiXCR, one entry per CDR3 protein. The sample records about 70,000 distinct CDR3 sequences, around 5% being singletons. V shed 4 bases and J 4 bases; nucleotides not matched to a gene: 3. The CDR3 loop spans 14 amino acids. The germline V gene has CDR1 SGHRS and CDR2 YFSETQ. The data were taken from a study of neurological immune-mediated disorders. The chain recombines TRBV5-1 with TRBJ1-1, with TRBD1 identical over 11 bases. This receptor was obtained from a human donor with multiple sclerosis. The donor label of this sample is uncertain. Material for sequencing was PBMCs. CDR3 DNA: TGCGCCAGCAGCCACGGACAGGGGGCCACTGAAGCTTTCTTT. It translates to CASSHGQGATEAFF.